The sequence of this TCR beta chain was determined in a study of neurological immune-mediated disorders (dated by TCRdb to between 2018 and 2021). With respect to the entire study: The study compared peripheral blood TCR-beta repertoires of HTLV-I-associated myelopathy (HAM/TSP) patients, multiple sclerosis patients and healthy controls using UMI-based sequencing. Longitudinal samples, technical triplicates and paired sorted CD4+ and CD8+ T-cell subsets, alongside PBMC samples, were included among the approximately 98 TCR-beta libraries. Of the 60 to 70 subjects in the cohort, around 14 were HAM/TSP patients, around 35 were multiple sclerosis patients, and roughly 20 were healthy controls. The research as a whole found: TCR clonal expansion was greatest in HAM/TSP patients and smallest in MS patients, who ranked below even healthy controls. Across subjects, expanded clones never shared an identical CDR3 amino acid sequence, which suggests that the TCR-beta repertoires in every group were private.

cDNA was synthesized by template-switch 5'RACE using a primer carrying a 10-nucleotide random unique molecular identifier by which each TCR transcript was tagged. Each sequencing run produced over 160 million TCR-beta sequences covering 15-18 subjects. The RNeasy kit was used to extract total RNA. Using the KAPA Real-time Library Amplification kit, TCR-beta VDJ regions were amplified with primers for the TCR constant region and the 5'RACE anchor. Sample indexes and Illumina adaptors were added in a first PCR, and a second PCR then increased library yield. After Ampure bead purification, the roughly 650 bp TCR product was size-selected on a 2% E-gel SizeSelection system. Before pooling, library quality was assessed on a Bioanalyzer, concentration was determined with Qubit, and library quantification was performed with the Kapa Library Quantification kit. Libraries were sequenced paired-end 2 x 150 bp on an Illumina HiSeq 2500. To increase sequence diversity, about 25-31% phiX was spiked into each library pool. Regarding the original processing steps: The quality-filtered reads were processed with the UMI-based MiGEC pipeline, whose error correction step removed more than 80% of the raw TCR sequences. VDJ genes were aligned to IMGT germline references, and clonotypes were defined by unique CDR3 amino acid sequence plus V-J genes. Clonal expansion, Shannon diversity and CDR3 relatedness (CalcPairwiseDistances, ClusterSamples) were evaluated with VDJtools, and phylogenetic trees were built with CLCbio workbench. A clone was classed as expanded if it had 8 or more unique UMIs, a cutoff based on coefficient-of-variation modelling across technical triplicates. TCRdb reprocessed the public reads (quality trimming at Q25 with fastp, clone calling with MiXCR) and kept in-frame beta chains. Rows are combined by CDR3 protein, so each entry shows the most common genes and DNA. The V and J calls come from TCRdb's annotation, not from the publication. The sample table shows about 84,000 distinct CDR3 sequences, and about a tenth are seen once. The top ten clonotypes cover more than 1.5% of the sample.

This clonotype was counted ten times or more. Its specific antigen is unknown. No clone much larger than this one lies a single base away; base qualities are absent. Blood bank volunteers in Maryland, USA served as the healthy controls. For the unsorted PBMC libraries, 2 million PBMCs were stored in RNAlater at -80 degrees C until RNA extraction and were used to generate the libraries. Peripheral blood was subjected to Ficoll-Hypaque density gradient centrifugation to isolate PBMCs, which were then cryopreserved in liquid nitrogen. Sequences MNHEY (CDR1) and SVGAGI (CDR2) are obtained from the germline V gene. From its cysteine to its phenylalanine, the CDR3 spans 16 amino acids. The DNA shown is the 48-base CDR3, in frame from base 1. V is clipped by 10 bases and J by 3 bases, and the sequence between their germline boundaries is 22 bases long.

The sequenced sample was PBMCs. The rearrangement combines TRBV6-5 with TRBJ2-1; the D gene lacks a confident call. The TCR was taken from a middle-aged man in good health. The base sequence is TGTGCCACCAGCTCCGAACCAGGCAGGCTCTACAATGAGCAGTTCTTC. Translated, it gives CATSSEPGRLYNEQFF.